This TCR beta chain was observed in a study of shared clonotypes between healthy human individuals. TCRdb's table, derived via immunoSEQ multiplex PCR, lists solely in-frame clones and lacks some. The sample carries nearly 1 million clones, 76% recorded once. This clone is medium-sized (0.01 to 0.1%) within its sample. Its antigen is currently unknown. The study, taken as a whole, reports: Clonotype sharing among donors, it was expected, would be affected by sequencing depth. The study found about 5% of naive CD4 clonotypes shared across a few donors.

The sequenced sample consisted of memory CD4+ T cells sorted from blood. Stated subset: CD45RA-negative fraction. The TCR sequence derives from a young man in good health.

For the CDR3, the DNA is TGTGCCAGCAGCTTATCACCAGCCCAGGGGACCGGGGAGCTGTTTTTT. Amino acids: CASSLSPAQGTGELFF. This rearrangement joins TRBV7-8 to TRBJ2-2; possible D gene TRBD1, 6 bases. CDR1 is SGHVS and CDR2 is FQNEAQ in the germline V gene. Trimming took 2 bases from V and 5 from J, leaving 15 bases between them. The CDR3 consists of 16 residues.